Listed below are T cell receptor beta chains from one sample, sequenced in a study of CXCR3-negative and CXCR3-positive naive CD8 T cells. TCRdb reprocessed the 5' RACE reads; each CDR3 protein has one entry and no DNA is given. The table for this sample gives roughly 50,000 distinct CDR3 sequences. Sample: memory CD8+ T cells from blood. These TCRs come from a human donor in good health. Some clones in this sample may be carry-over from other donors' samples. CDR3s include the opening cysteine and the closing phenylalanine or tryptophan. Each record gives: J gene, V gene, CDR3 protein.

j_call: TRBJ2-1; v_call: TRBV12-3/TRBV12-4; cdr3_aa: CASTPGPRYEQFF
j_call: TRBJ2-7; v_call: TRBV20-1; cdr3_aa: CSATQQGAYEQYF
j_call: TRBJ2-7; v_call: TRBV11-3; cdr3_aa: CASSFPGANEQYF
j_call: TRBJ1-2; v_call: TRBV7-6; cdr3_aa: CASTSLTDSYGYTF
j_call: TRBJ2-1; v_call: TRBV29-1; cdr3_aa: CSVEDPGLAVRNEQFF
j_call: TRBJ2-3; v_call: TRBV6-6; cdr3_aa: CAIGGSPTDTQYF
j_call: TRBJ1-4; v_call: TRBV12-3/TRBV12-4; cdr3_aa: CASSLSGGSNEKLFF
j_call: TRBJ2-1; v_call: TRBV7-9; cdr3_aa: CASSSPSSYNEQFF
j_call: TRBJ1-1; v_call: TRBV13; cdr3_aa: CASTSANTEAFF
j_call: TRBJ1-1; v_call: TRBV5-6; cdr3_aa: CASSQTGLVMNTEAFF
j_call: TRBJ2-1; v_call: TRBV20-1; cdr3_aa: CSARDQEETGAYNEQFF
j_call: TRBJ1-1; v_call: TRBV20-1; cdr3_aa: CSARQTGTGNTEAFF
j_call: TRBJ1-6; v_call: TRBV7-2; cdr3_aa: CASSPQGAGNSPLHF
j_call: TRBJ2-3; v_call: TRBV29-1; cdr3_aa: CSVPGQSTDTQYF
j_call: TRBJ1-2; v_call: TRBV29-1; cdr3_aa: CSVPLGGSGGYTF
j_call: TRBJ2-3; v_call: TRBV7-9; cdr3_aa: CASSSVLDTQYF
j_call: TRBJ2-7; v_call: TRBV6-2/TRBV6-3; cdr3_aa: CASSYGDGSYEQYF
j_call: TRBJ1-5; v_call: TRBV28; cdr3_aa: CASSLGTYSNQPQHF
j_call: TRBJ2-1; v_call: TRBV20-1; cdr3_aa: CSAGTSGGAIEQFF
j_call: TRBJ2-1; v_call: TRBV7-2; cdr3_aa: CASSLTPPPAGPPYNEQFF
j_call: TRBJ2-1; v_call: TRBV20-1; cdr3_aa: CSATMGESSYNEQFF
j_call: TRBJ1-5; v_call: TRBV4-2; cdr3_aa: CASSQATGGSQPQHF
j_call: TRBJ2-3; v_call: TRBV6-2/TRBV6-3; cdr3_aa: CASSYQGSWTDTQYF
j_call: TRBJ2-1; v_call: TRBV7-2; cdr3_aa: CASSLRDRGRNEQFF
j_call: TRBJ2-5; v_call: TRBV10-2; cdr3_aa: CASSEDIASWPETQYF
j_call: TRBJ2-1; v_call: TRBV7-9; cdr3_aa: CASSLPGEYNEQFF
j_call: TRBJ2-1; v_call: TRBV20-1; cdr3_aa: CSARPPPTGPYNEQFF
j_call: TRBJ1-1; v_call: TRBV29-1; cdr3_aa: CSVVSGWNTEAFF
j_call: TRBJ2-2; v_call: TRBV6-2/TRBV6-3; cdr3_aa: CASSSTAGELFF